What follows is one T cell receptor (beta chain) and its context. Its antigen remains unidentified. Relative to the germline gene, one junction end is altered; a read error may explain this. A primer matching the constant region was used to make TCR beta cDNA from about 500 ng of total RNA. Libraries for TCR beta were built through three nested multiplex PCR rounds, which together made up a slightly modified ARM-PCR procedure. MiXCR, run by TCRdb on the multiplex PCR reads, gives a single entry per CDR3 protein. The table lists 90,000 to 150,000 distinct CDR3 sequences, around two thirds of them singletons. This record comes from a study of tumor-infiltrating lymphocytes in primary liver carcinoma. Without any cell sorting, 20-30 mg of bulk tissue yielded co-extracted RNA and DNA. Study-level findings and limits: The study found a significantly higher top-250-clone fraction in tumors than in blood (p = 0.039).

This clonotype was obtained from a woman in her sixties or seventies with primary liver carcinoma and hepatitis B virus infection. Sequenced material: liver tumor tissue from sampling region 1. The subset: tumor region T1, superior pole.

The CDR3 region has the DNA TGTGCCTGCAGCCTAGCCCGCCAGGGGACCCGATCATACAATGAGCAGTTCTTC. Translation gives CACSLARQGTRSYNEQFF. J is TRBJ2-1 and V is TRBV11-3; D is perhaps TRBD1 (6 bases). CDR3 length equals 18 residues. Germline CDR1 reads SGHNT; CDR2 reads YENEEA.